This is a list of T cell receptor beta chains from one sample in a study of Graves' ophthalmopathy and Graves' hyperthyroidism. TCRdb called the multiplex PCR reads again in MiXCR, with one record for every CDR3 protein. This table has 650,000 to 900,000 distinct CDR3 sequences, approximately 40% appearing once. Sequencing input: peripheral blood. Every receptor here comes from an adult man with Graves' ophthalmopathy. Each CDR3 is given with its conserved first and last residue. The D gene is left open where the match is weak. Clone size is shown for a subset of rows, as once, few, many or a class of expanded clone.

V	J	D	size	CDR3	DNA
TRBV5-4	TRBJ1-4	.	.	CASSLEGPRSGKLFF	TGTGCCAGCAGCCTAGAGGGACCACGTTCTGGAAAACTGTTTTTT
TRBV6-5	TRBJ1-1	.	few	CASRAGTLNGDTEAFF	TGTGCCAGCAGAGCAGGGACACTAAATGGGGACACTGAAGCTTTCTTT
TRBV6-5	TRBJ1-2	TRBD1	.	CASSLLGGTYGYTF	TGTGCCAGCAGTTTGCTAGGGGGCACCTATGGCTACACCTTC
TRBV2	TRBJ1-2	.	many	CASNTGKGYTF	TGTGCCAGCAATACAGGGAAGGGCTACACCTTC
TRBV2	TRBJ2-7	TRBD1	.	CASSEGPWGQASYEQYF	TGTGCCAGCAGTGAAGGACCTTGGGGACAGGCTTCCTACGAGCAGTACTTC
TRBV20-1	TRBJ1-1	TRBD1	.	CSASGTGGDTEAFF	TGCAGTGCTAGTGGGACAGGAGGAGACACTGAAGCTTTCTTT
TRBV10-3	TRBJ1-2	.	.	CATGGLAGNYGYTF	TGTGCCACCGGAGGACTAGCGGGGAACTATGGCTACACCTTC
TRBV2	TRBJ1-5	.	few	CASSIDDRYQPQHF	TGTGCCAGCAGTATCGACGACAGATATCAGCCCCAGCATTTT
TRBV2	TRBJ2-7	.	.	CAWRETGTPRSEQYF	TGTGCCTGGAGGGAAACCGGGACACCTCGATCAGAGCAGTACTTC
TRBV7-9	TRBJ2-2	.	.	CASSPVGELFF	TGTGCCAGCAGCCCAGTCGGGGAGCTGTTTTTT
TRBV10-2	TRBJ2-7	TRBD2	many	CASSDWGGEVYEQYF	TGCGCCAGCAGTGATTGGGGGGGAGAGGTCTACGAGCAGTACTTC
TRBV14	TRBJ2-7	TRBD2	.	CASSQDGGGSYEQYF	TGTGCCAGCAGCCAAGATGGCGGGGGCTCCTACGAGCAGTACTTC
TRBV19	TRBJ2-6	.	few	CASNTNGFFSGANVLTF	TGTGCCAGTAATACGAACGGATTTTTCTCTGGGGCCAACGTCCTGACTTTC